This is a list of T cell receptor beta chains from one sample in a study of siplizumab effects on memory and regulatory T cells. TCRdb keeps only in-frame clones here, not all; method: immunoSEQ multiplex PCR. The repertoire holds approximately 120,000 clones, with roughly 93% as singletons. Sequencing was carried out using non-Treg CD4+ T cells sorted from blood. These receptors originate from a human donor in good health. Each CDR3 is given without its conserved first and last residue. Each record gives: J gene, V gene, CDR3 protein.

TRBJ2-3 TRBV7-2 ASSLARTSLFPDTQY
TRBJ1-3 TRBV9 ASSVEGREGNTIY
TRBJ2-5 TRBV28 ASNLGQGAETQY
TRBJ1-5 TRBV6-5 ASTSGVEPQH
TRBJ1-6 TRBV6-5 ASSYSNSPLH
TRBJ1-1 TRBV5-1 ASSLDRVNTEAF
TRBJ1-5 TRBV5-6 ASSLARWGLGSNQPQH
TRBJ2-2 TRBV11-3 ASSPNTGELF
TRBJ1-5 TRBV7-2 ASSQGGQGAGQPQH
TRBJ1-1 TRBV6-5 ASSYSTGVTEAF
TRBJ1-2 TRBV5-1 ASSPDSGRANYGYT
TRBJ2-1 TRBV2 ASSEVGLAGGSGEQF
TRBJ1-4 TRBV5-1 ASSLAGSGEKLF
TRBJ2-7 TRBV4-1 ASSQGITGGGYEQY
TRBJ1-6 TRBV29-1 SAQDNFNSPLH
TRBJ2-5 TRBV7-3 ASSSGPPETQY
TRBJ2-1 TRBV5-6 ASSLRQGDEQF
TRBJ1-1 TRBV10-2 ASMKGPAGYPLNTEAF